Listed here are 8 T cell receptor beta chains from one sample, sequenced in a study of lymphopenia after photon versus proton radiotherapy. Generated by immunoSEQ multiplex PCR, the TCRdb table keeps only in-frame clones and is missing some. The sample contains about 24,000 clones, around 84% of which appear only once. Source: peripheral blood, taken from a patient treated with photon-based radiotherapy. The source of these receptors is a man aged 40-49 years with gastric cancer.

The CDR3, as DNA: TGTGCCATCAGTGACAGGACAGGGGCCTACGAGCAGTACTTC. It yields the protein CAISDRTGAYEQYF. The rearrangement links TRBV10-3 to TRBJ2-7, with TRBD1 matching 9 bases. This CDR3 spans 14 amino acids. Looked up from germline, CDR1 is ENHRY and CDR2 is SYGVKD. With 3 bases clipped from V and 2 bases from J, the junction kept 2 bases outside the gene matches.

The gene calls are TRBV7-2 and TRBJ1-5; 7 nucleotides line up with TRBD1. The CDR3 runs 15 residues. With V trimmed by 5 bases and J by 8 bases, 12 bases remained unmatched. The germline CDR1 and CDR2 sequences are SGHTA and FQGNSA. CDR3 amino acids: CASSPQGQPFEPQHF. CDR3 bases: TGTGCCAGCAGCCCTCAGGGACAGCCCTTTGAGCCCCAGCATTTT.

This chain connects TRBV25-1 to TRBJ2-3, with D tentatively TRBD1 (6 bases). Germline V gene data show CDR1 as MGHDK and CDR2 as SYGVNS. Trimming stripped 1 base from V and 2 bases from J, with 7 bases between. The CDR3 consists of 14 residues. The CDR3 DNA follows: TGTGCCAGCAGTGAATGGGACAACACAGATACGCAGTATTTT. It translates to CASSEWDNTDTQYF. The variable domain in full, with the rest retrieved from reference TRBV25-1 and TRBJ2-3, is EADIYQTPRYLVIGTGKKITLECSQTMGHDKMYWYQQDPGMELHLIHYSYGVNSTEKGDLSSESTVSRIRTEHFPLTLESARPSHTSQYLCASSEWDNTDTQYFGPGTRLTVL.

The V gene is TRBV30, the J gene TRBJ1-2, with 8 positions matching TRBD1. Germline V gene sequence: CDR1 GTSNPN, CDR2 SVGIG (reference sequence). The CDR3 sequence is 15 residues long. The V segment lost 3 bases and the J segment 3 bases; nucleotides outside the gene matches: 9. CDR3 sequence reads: CAWRPRGLGDYGYTF. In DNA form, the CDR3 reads TGTGCCTGGAGACCCAGGGGGCTGGGTGACTATGGCTACACCTTC.

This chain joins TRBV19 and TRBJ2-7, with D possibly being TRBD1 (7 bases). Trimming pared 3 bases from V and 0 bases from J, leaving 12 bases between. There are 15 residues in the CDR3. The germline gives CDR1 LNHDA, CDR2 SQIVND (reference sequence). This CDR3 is CASSIGGQYSYEQYF. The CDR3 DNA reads TGTGCCAGTAGTATCGGGGGACAGTACTCCTACGAGCAGTACTTC.

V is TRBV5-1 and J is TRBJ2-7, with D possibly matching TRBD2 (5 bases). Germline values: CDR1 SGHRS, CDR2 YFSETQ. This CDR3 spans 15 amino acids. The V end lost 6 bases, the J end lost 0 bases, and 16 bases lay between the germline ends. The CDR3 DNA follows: TGCGCCAGCAAGAGGAATAGCGCGGGCTCCTACGAGCAGTACTTC. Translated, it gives CASKRNSAGSYEQYF.

The DNA of the CDR3 is TGCAGCGCCATGGGACAGGGGGCCACAGATACGCAGTATTTT. It translates to CSAMGQGATDTQYF. This chain links TRBV29-1 with TRBJ2-3; TRBD1 matches at 12 bases. The CDR3 loop spans 14 amino acids. The V gene's germline CDR1 is SQVTM and CDR2 ANQGSEA. V was pared by 7 bases and J by 2 bases, with 4 bases of the junction left unmatched.

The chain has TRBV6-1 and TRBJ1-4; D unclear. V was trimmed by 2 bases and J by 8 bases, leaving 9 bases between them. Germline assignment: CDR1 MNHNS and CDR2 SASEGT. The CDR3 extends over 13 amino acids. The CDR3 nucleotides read TGTGCCAGCAGTGAACGGGAAGGAGAAAAACTGTTTTTT. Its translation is CASSEREGEKLFF.